The 9 T cell receptor beta chains listed next were all sequenced from one sample in a study of blood T cell repertoires in COVID-19. TCRdb keeps only in-frame clones here, not all; method: immunoSEQ multiplex PCR. The sample consists of roughly 240,000 clones, about 89% of them appearing once. Material for sequencing was peripheral blood. The origin of the receptors is a woman aged 60-75 years who had recovered from COVID-19.

The gene calls are TRBV6-1 and TRBJ2-5, with D hard to call. CDR3 size: 16 residues. Trimming removed 1 base from V and 2 bases from J, with 14 bases in between. The germline V gene encodes CDR1 MNHNS and CDR2 SASEGT. The CDR3 bases are TGTGCCAGCAGTGAAGATAGGCGGCGTATACAAGAGACCCAGTACTTC. This encodes CASSEDRRRIQETQYF.

The V call is TRBV29-1, the J call TRBJ2-5, with 7 bases identical to TRBD2. Germline V gene sequence: CDR1 SQVTM, CDR2 ANQGSEA. The V segment lost 5 bases and the J segment 0 bases; nucleotides outside the gene matches: 9. The CDR3 length is 15 residues. In nucleotides, the CDR3 is TGCAGCGTTAAAAACGGCGGGGGACACCAAGAGACCCAGTACTTC. The encoded protein is CSVKNGGGHQETQYF.

The table lists this clone with a count of one. J is TRBJ2-2 and V is TRBV7-2; 8 bases are shared with TRBD1. CDR1 and CDR2 from the germline V gene are SGHTA and FQGNSA. V was pared by 1 base and J by 4 bases, with 8 bases of the junction left unmatched. The CDR3 length is 17 residues. The CDR3 region has the DNA TGTGCCAGCAGCTTAGTCTCCCAGGGGGCGTCCACCGGGGAGCTGTTTTTT. Amino acid sequence: CASSLVSQGASTGELFF.

The chain has TRBV12-5 and TRBJ1-2, with TRBD1 as a possible D gene (6 bases). CDR3 length: 14 amino acids. V gave up 5 bases and J gave up 6 bases, with 16 bases separating them. Germline values: CDR1 LGHNT, CDR2 FRNRAP. The CDR3 bases are TGTGCTAGTGGTCCGTCCCAGGGGAGGGATGGCTACACCTTC. It encodes CASGPSQGRDGYTF. The complete variable domain, with remaining parts taken from reference TRBV12-5 and TRBJ1-2, reads DARVTQTPRHKVTEMGQEVTMRCQPILGHNTVFWYRQTMMQGLELLAYFRNRAPLDDSGMPKDRFSAEMPDATLATLKIQPSEPRDSAVYFCASGPSQGRDGYTFGSGTRLTVV.

The V and J genes are TRBV10-3 and TRBJ1-2; 8 positions agree with TRBD1. The ends lost 7 bases at V and 6 bases at J; junction bases unmatched: 16. Germline CDR1 is ENHRY and CDR2 is SYGVKD. The CDR3 has 16 amino acids. CDR3 bases: TGTGCCATCACAAGGGCAGGGGGCACTTTTATCGATGGCTACACCTTC. Protein product: CAITRAGGTFIDGYTF.

This chain joins TRBV11-2 and TRBJ1-2; D perhaps matches TRBD1 (5 bases). Trimming stripped 3 bases from V and 7 bases from J, with 12 bases between. This CDR3 has 13 amino acids. In germline, CDR1 is SGHAT, CDR2 FQNNGV. The CDR3 nucleotides are TGTGCCAGCAGCTTCGGGGGGAGAGGTGGCTACACCTTC. Amino acids: CASSFGGRGGYTF. The variable domain in full, completed from reference TRBV11-2 and TRBJ1-2, reads EAGVAQSPRYKIIEKRQSVAFWCNPISGHATLYWYQQILGQGPKLLIQFQNNGVVDDSQLPKDRFSAERLKGVDSTLKIQPAKLEDSAVYLCASSFGGRGGYTFGSGTRLTVV.

The genes are TRBV28 and TRBJ1-2; D unresolved. With 2 bases removed from V and 0 bases from J, the gap between germline ends came to 10 bases. Germline CDR1 MDHEN, CDR2 SYDVKM. The CDR3 totals 15 residues. The CDR3 sequence is CASSLRRDPNYGYTF. CDR3 nucleotide sequence: TGTGCCAGCAGTTTACGACGGGATCCTAACTATGGCTACACCTTC.

The chain recombines TRBV28 with TRBJ1-1, with TRBD1 matching over 7 bases. CDR1 is MDHEN and CDR2 is SYDVKM in the germline V gene. The CDR3 spans 16 residues. J gave up 6 bases and V 0 bases, and 10 bases lay outside the gene matches. CDR3 DNA sequence: TGTGCCAGCAGTTTATGGAGGACAGGCAAGGGATCTGAAGCTTTCTTT. This translates into CASSLWRTGKGSEAFF.

The chain has TRBV5-1 and TRBJ2-5; a weak D match, TRBD2 (6 bases). This CDR3 region has 16 residues. Trimming cost V 4 bases and J 1 base, with 17 bases left between them. From germline, CDR1 is SGHRS and CDR2 YFSETQ. The CDR3 region is CASSTQLGSGQETQYF. The CDR3 DNA reads as TGCGCCAGCAGCACCCAGCTGGGTAGCGGCCAAGAGACCCAGTACTTC.